This TCR beta chain is drawn from a study of shared clonotypes between healthy human individuals. In this sample, this clone turned up a few times. A far larger clone lies a single base away; this is likely a read error. TCRdb keeps only in-frame clones here, not all; method: immunoSEQ multiplex PCR. The sample has 700,000 or so clones, 60% to 80% seen once. Germline assignment: CDR1 SSHAT and CDR2 FNYEAQ (reference sequence). V shed 4 bases and J shed 0 bases, with 4 bases lying between them. The CDR3 loop spans 13 amino acids. This receptor was identified in a woman aged 30 to 39 in good health. V and J are TRBV7-7 and TRBJ1-3, with D unresolved. Specimen: memory CD4+ T cells sorted from blood. Subset in this sample: CD45RA-negative fraction. CDR3 region: CASSSDSGNTIYF. The CDR3 region has the DNA TGTGCCAGCAGCTCAGACTCTGGAAACACCATATATTTT.